This T cell receptor (beta chain) was captured by sequencing in a study of shared clonotypes between healthy human individuals. Genomic DNA (from each subset) was split evenly across several immunoSEQ plates. Replicate sorted-subset PCRs were loaded with around 200 ng DNA, 25,000 to 30,000 T cell genomes. Clones were read by immunoSEQ multiplex PCR, and TCRdb kept only the in-frame ones, dropping some. The table lists approximately 1.1 million clones, more than 75% of them singletons, with approximately 0.5% in the top ten. Donors, healthy HIV-negative adults, lacked recent acute infections or vaccinations. V was clipped by 5 bases and J by 7 bases; unmatched bases: 25. This CDR3 region has 19 residues. From germline, CDR1 is SGHNT and CDR2 YENEEA.

The sequence came from a man between 18 and 35 years old in good health. Some clones in this sample may be carry-over from other donors' samples. This chain links TRBV11-3 with TRBJ2-5; 7 nucleotides match TRBD2. The sequenced sample consisted of memory CD4+ T cells from PBMCs. Sample subset: CD45RA-negative fraction. In nucleotides, the CDR3 is TGTGCCAGCAGCCTCCAACCAACCAGGGCGGGAGACCCGAACGGGACCCAGTACTTC. Translating gives CASSLQPTRAGDPNGTQYF.